This T cell receptor beta chain was found in a study of blood T cells in healthy people across ages. Total RNA, at least 5 micrograms per sample, was extracted from PBMCs. A second PCR of about 7 to 12 cycles used a sample-barcoded 5' primer and a J-beta primer mix. The study obtained at least 2.5 million CDR3-containing paired-end reads from every sample. TCRdb called the 5' RACE reads again in MiXCR, with one record for every CDR3 protein. The table records about 1,400,000 distinct CDR3 sequences, roughly 40% of them present only once. This TCR was sampled from a woman younger than 35 in good health. The source material was blood.

The CDR3 loop reads CASSQGPSGLTQYF. CDR3 DNA sequence: TGTGCCAGCAGCCAAGGACCGAGCGGGTTGACGCAGTATTTT. The V and J genes are TRBV3-1 and TRBJ2-3; D might be TRBD2 (6 bases). The germline V and J ends were trimmed by 1 base and 9 bases, with 14 bases remaining between them. The CDR3 is 14 residues long. Germline V gene data show CDR1 as LGHDT and CDR2 as YNNKEL (reference sequence).